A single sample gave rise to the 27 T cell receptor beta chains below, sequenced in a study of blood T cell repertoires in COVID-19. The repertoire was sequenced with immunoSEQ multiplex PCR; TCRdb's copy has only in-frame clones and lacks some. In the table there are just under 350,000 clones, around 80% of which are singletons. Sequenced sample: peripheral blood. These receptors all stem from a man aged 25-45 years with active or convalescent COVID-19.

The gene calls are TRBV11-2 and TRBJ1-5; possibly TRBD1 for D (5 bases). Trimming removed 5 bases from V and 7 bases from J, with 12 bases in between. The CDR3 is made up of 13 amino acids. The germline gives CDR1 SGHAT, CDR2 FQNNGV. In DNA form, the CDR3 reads TGTGCCAGCAGCGAACAGCGGGGGCAGCCCCAGCATTTT. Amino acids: CASSEQRGQPQHF.

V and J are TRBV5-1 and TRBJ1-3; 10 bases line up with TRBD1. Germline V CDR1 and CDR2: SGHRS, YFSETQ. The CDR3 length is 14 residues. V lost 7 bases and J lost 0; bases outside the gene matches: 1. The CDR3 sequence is CASRTGGSGNTIYF. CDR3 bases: TGCGCCAGCCGGACAGGGGGCTCTGGAAACACCATATATTTT. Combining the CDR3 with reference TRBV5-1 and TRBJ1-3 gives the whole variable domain KAGVTQTPRYLIKTRGQQVTLSCSPISGHRSVSWYQQTPGQGLQFLFEYFSETQRNKGNFPGRFSGRQFSNSRSEMNVSTLELGDSALYLCASRTGGSGNTIYFGEGSWLTVV.

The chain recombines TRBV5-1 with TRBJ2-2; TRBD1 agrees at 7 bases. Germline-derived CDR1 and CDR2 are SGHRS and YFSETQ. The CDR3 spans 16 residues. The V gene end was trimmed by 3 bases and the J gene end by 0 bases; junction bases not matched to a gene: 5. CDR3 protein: CASSWAGTANTGELFF. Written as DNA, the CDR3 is TGCGCCAGCAGCTGGGCCGGGACAGCGAACACCGGGGAGCTGTTTTTT.

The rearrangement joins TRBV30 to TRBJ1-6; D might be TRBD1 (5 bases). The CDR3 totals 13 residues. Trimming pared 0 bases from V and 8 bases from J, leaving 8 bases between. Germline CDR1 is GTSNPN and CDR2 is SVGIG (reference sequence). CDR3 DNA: TGTGCCTGGAGTGTACAGGAAGATTCACCCCTCCACTTT. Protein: CAWSVQEDSPLHF.

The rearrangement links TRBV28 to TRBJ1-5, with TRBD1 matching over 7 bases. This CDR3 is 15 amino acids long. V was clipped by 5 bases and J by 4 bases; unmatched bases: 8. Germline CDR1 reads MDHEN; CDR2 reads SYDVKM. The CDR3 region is CASSHHGTANQPQHF. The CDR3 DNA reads TGTGCCAGCAGTCACCACGGGACAGCTAATCAGCCCCAGCATTTT.

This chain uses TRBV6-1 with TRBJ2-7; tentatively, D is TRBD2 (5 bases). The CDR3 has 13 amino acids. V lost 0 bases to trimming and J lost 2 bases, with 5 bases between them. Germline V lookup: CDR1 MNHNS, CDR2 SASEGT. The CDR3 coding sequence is TGTGCCAGCAGTGAAGCGCGGGCCTACGAGCAGTACTTC. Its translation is CASSEARAYEQYF.

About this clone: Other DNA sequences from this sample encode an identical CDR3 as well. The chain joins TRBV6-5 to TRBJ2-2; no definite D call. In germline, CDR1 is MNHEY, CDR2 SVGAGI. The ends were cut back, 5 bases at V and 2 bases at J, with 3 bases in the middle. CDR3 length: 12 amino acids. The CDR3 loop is CASSLNTGELFF. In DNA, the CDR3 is TGTGCCAGCAGTCTTAACACCGGGGAGCTGTTTTTT.

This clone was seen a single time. The DNA of the CDR3 is TGCGCCAGCAGCAATATAGGGGGTGGAGAAAAACTGTTTTTT. It is translated as CASSNIGGGEKLFF. V is TRBV5-1 and J is TRBJ1-4, with D possibly TRBD1 on 6 matching bases. This CDR3 region has 14 residues. The V end lost 4 bases, the J end lost 8 bases, and 15 bases lay between the germline ends. CDR1 is SGHRS and CDR2 is YFSETQ in the germline V gene.

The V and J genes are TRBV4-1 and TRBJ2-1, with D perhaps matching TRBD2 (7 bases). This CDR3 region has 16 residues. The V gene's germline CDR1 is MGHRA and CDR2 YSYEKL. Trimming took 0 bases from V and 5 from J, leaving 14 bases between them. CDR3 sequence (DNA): TGCGCCAGCAGCCAAGATCCGGGGGGCGGGAACAATGAGCAGTTCTTC. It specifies CASSQDPGGGNNEQFF.

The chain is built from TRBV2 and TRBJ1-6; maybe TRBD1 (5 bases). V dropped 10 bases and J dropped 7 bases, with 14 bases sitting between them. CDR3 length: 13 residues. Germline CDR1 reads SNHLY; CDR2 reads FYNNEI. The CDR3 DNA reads TGTGCCACCGAAGGGGCAGAAAATTCACCCCTCCACTTT. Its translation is CATEGAENSPLHF.

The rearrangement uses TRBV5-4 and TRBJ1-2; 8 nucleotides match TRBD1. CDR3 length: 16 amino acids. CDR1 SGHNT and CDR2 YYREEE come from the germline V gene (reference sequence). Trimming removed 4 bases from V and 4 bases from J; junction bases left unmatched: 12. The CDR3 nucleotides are TGTGCCAGCAGCGTTAACAGGGGGACCGGTTCCTATGGCTACACCTTC. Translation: CASSVNRGTGSYGYTF.

CDR3 nucleotide sequence: TGTGCCACCAGTGATTTGGCTAGCGGACCCTCGAATGAGCAGTTCTTC. This translates into CATSDLASGPSNEQFF. The chain recombines TRBV24-1 with TRBJ2-1; 7 bases match TRBD2. CDR1 and CDR2 (germline): KGHDR, SFDVKD. The CDR3 is 16 residues long. The V segment lost 0 bases and the J segment 7 bases; nucleotides outside the gene matches: 8.

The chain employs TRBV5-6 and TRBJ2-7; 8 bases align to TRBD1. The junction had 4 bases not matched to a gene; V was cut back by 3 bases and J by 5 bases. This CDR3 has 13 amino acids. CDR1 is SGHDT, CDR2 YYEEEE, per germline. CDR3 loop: CASSWDRFDEQYF. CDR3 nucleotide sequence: TGTGCCAGCAGCTGGGACAGGTTCGACGAGCAGTACTTC.

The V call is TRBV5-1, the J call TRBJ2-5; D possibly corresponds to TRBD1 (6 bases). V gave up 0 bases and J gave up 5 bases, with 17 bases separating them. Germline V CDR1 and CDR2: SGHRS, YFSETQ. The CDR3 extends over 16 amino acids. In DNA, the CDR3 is TGCGCCAGCAGCTTGGGGTTCGACAGGACCAAGGAGACCCAGTACTTC. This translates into CASSLGFDRTKETQYF.

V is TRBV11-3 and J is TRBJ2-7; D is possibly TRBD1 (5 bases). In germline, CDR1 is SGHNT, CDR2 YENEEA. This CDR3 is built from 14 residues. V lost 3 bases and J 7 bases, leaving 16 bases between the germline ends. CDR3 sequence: CASSFGRAVMEQYF. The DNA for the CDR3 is TGTGCCAGCAGCTTCGGCAGGGCCGTCATGGAGCAGTACTTC.

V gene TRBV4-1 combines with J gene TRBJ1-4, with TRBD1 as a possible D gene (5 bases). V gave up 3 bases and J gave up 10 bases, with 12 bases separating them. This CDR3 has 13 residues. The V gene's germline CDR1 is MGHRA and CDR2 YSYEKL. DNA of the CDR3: TGCGCCAGCAGCCAGGGGCCAAAAGGAAAACTGTTTTTT. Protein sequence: CASSQGPKGKLFF.

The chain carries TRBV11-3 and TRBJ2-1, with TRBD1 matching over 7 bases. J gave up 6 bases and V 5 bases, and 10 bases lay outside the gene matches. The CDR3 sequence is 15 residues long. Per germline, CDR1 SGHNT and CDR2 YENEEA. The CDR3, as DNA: TGTGCCAGCAGCCTCACAGGGGCAGTGGGCAATGAGCAGTTCTTC. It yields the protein CASSLTGAVGNEQFF. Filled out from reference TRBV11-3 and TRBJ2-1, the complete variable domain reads EAGVVQSPRYKIIEKKQPVAFWCNPISGHNTLYWYLQNLGQGPELLIRYENEEAVDDSQLPKDRFSAERLKGVDSTLKIQPAELGDSAVYLCASSLTGAVGNEQFFGPGTRLTVL.

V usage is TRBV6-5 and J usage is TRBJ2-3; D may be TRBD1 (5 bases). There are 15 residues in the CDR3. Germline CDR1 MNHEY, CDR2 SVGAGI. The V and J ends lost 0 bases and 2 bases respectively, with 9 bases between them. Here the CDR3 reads CASSYSPTVTDTQYF. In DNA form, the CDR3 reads TGTGCCAGCAGTTACTCGCCGACAGTCACAGATACGCAGTATTTT.

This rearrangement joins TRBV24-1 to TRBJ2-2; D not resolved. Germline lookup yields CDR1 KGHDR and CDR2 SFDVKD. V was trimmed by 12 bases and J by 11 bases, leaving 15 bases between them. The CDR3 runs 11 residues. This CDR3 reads CAPTGFDELFF. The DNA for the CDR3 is TGTGCCCCCACCGGGTTTGACGAGCTGTTTTTT.

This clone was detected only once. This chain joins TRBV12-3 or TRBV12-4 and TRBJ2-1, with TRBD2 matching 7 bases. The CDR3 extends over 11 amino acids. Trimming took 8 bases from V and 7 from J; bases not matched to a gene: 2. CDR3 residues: CASRAGNEQFF. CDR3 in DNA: TGTGCCAGCCGAGCGGGGAATGAGCAGTTCTTC.

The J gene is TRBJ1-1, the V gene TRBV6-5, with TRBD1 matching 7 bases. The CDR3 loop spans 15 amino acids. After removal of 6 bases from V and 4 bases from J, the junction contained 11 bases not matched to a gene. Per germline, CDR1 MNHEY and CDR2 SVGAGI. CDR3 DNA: TGTGCCAGCAGCAGACAGGGAATAGGGACCACTGAAGCTTTCTTT. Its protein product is CASSRQGIGTTEAFF.

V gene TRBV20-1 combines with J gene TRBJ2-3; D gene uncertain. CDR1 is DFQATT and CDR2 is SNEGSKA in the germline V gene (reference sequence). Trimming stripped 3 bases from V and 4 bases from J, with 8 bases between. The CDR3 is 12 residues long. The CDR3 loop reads CSASLEADTQYF. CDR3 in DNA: TGCAGTGCTAGTCTAGAGGCAGATACGCAGTATTTT.

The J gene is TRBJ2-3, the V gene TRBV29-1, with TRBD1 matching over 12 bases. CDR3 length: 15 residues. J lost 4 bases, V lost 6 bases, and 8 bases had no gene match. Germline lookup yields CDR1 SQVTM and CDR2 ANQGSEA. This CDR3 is CSVGGGTGGSDTQYF. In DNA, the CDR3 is TGCAGCGTCGGAGGGGGGACAGGGGGCTCAGATACGCAGTATTTT.

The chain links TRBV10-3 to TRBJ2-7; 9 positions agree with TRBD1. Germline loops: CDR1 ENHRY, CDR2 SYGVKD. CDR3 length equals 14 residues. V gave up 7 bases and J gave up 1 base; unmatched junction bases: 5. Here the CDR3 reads CAIKVGQGSYEQYF. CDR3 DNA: TGTGCCATCAAAGTAGGACAGGGGTCCTACGAGCAGTACTTC.

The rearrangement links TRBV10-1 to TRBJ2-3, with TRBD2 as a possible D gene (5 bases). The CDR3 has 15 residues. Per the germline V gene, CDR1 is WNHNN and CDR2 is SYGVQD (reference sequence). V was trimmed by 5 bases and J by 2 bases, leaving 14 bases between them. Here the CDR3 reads CASSQTTQPTDTQYF. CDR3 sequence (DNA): TGCGCCAGCAGTCAGACTACCCAGCCCACAGATACGCAGTATTTT.

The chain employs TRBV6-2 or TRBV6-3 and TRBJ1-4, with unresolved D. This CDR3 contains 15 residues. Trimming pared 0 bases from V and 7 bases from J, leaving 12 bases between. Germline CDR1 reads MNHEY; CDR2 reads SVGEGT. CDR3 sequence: CASSYSTGRSEKLFF. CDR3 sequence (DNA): TGTGCCAGCAGTTACTCTACGGGGAGGAGTGAAAAACTGTTTTTT.

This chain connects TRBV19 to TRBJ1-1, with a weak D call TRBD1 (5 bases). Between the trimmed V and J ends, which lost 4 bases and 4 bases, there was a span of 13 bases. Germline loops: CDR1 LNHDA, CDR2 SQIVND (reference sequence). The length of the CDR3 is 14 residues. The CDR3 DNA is TGTGCCAGTAGTAACCAGGGAAGAGGCACTGAAGCTTTCTTT. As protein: CASSNQGRGTEAFF.